These 10 T cell receptor beta chains were sequenced from one sample in a study of shared clonotypes between healthy human individuals. The protocol was immunoSEQ multiplex PCR, while the TCRdb copy is restricted to in-frame clones and leaves out a portion. Seen here are about a million clones, 60% to 80% observed once, and the top ten hold nearly 1.5%. The sequencing sample was made of memory CD4+ T cells sorted from blood. The subset was: CD45RA-negative fraction. The receptors here all came from a man aged 18 to 29 in good health.

The chain employs TRBV30 and TRBJ2-7; 9 bases fit TRBD1. V shed 8 bases, J shed 4 bases, and the junction held 3 bases outside the gene matches. The CDR3 sequence is 11 residues long. Germline CDR1 and CDR2: GTSNPN and SVGIG (reference sequence). DNA for the CDR3: TGTGCCGGAGGGACAGGGTACGAGCAGTACTTC. Amino acids: CAGGTGYEQYF.

V gene TRBV25-1 combines with J gene TRBJ1-1; D might be TRBD1 (6 bases). The CDR3 runs 15 residues. The V end was cut by 2 bases, the J end by 0 bases, with 10 bases between. Germline V CDR1 and CDR2: MGHDK, SYGVNS. The DNA of the CDR3 is TGTGCCAGCAGTGAACCGGGACACCTGAACACTGAAGCTTTCTTT. Translating gives CASSEPGHLNTEAFF.

The CDR3 here is CASSQERANTGELFF. The CDR3 DNA is TGCGCCAGCAGTCAAGAGCGGGCGAACACCGGGGAGCTGTTTTTT. The chain has TRBV5-1 and TRBJ2-2; D might be TRBD2 (6 bases). CDR1 and CDR2 from the germline V gene are SGHRS and YFSETQ. The CDR3 consists of 15 residues. Trimming took 5 bases from V and 0 from J, leaving 11 bases between them.

The chain combines TRBV4-3 with TRBJ2-5; maybe TRBD1 (6 bases). The CDR3 is 15 residues long. With 0 bases removed from V and 3 bases from J, the gap between germline ends came to 11 bases. Germline values: CDR1 LGHNA, CDR2 YSLEER. DNA of the CDR3: TGCGCCAGCAGCCAAGATCCCAGGGGCAAAGAGACCCAGTACTTC. It yields the protein CASSQDPRGKETQYF.

V usage is TRBV10-3 and J usage is TRBJ1-4, with D possibly being TRBD1 (5 bases). Trimming cost V 2 bases and J 6 bases, with 10 bases left between them. Germline V gene sequence: CDR1 ENHRY, CDR2 SYGVKD. This CDR3 comprises 14 residues. CDR3 sequence: CAISEALGDEKLFF. Here the CDR3 DNA reads TGTGCCATCAGTGAGGCACTGGGGGATGAAAAACTGTTTTTT.

The chain recombines TRBV28 with TRBJ2-7; no definite D call. Germline V gene data show CDR1 as MDHEN and CDR2 as SYDVKM. The CDR3 sequence is 15 residues long. V was pared by 2 bases and J by 2 bases, with 13 bases between. The CDR3 sequence is CASSLSLAPAYEQYF. CDR3 sequence (DNA): TGTGCCAGCAGTTTAAGTCTGGCTCCTGCCTACGAGCAGTACTTC.

The table lists this clone with many counts. The chain employs TRBV7-9 and TRBJ1-2; D is ambiguous. Germline CDR1 and CDR2: SEHNR and FQNEAQ (reference sequence). The V end lost 5 bases, the J end lost 6 bases, and 13 bases lay between the germline ends. The CDR3 is 13 amino acids. The CDR3 sequence is CASSPGITHGYTF. For the CDR3, the DNA is TGTGCCAGCAGCCCCGGGATTACCCATGGCTACACCTTC.

CDR3 protein: CASAEDRPDTQYF. CDR3 nucleotide sequence: TGTGCCAGCGCTGAGGATCGCCCAGATACGCAGTATTTT. The V and J genes are TRBV2 and TRBJ2-3, with D hard to call. CDR1 SNHLY and CDR2 FYNNEI come from the germline V gene. The CDR3 sequence is 13 residues long. V shed 8 bases and J shed 4 bases, with 13 bases lying between them.

This clone was recorded only once. The V and J genes are TRBV9 and TRBJ1-3; 8 bases fit TRBD1. Germline assignment: CDR1 SGDLS and CDR2 YYNGEE. With 3 bases clipped from V and 7 bases from J, the junction kept 9 bases outside the gene matches. The length of the CDR3 is 15 residues. The CDR3 DNA reads as TGTGCCAGCAGCGCGGAGGGGACAGGAGGTAACACCATATATTTT. Protein sequence: CASSAEGTGGNTIYF.

This clone turned up a few times. The chain carries TRBV6-5 and TRBJ1-1, with TRBD1 as a possible D gene (6 bases). V gave up 8 bases and J gave up 0 bases, with 13 bases separating them. Germline V CDR1 and CDR2: MNHEY, SVGAGI. This CDR3 spans 14 amino acids. The CDR3 spells CASSRQAVNTEAFF. CDR3 DNA: TGTGCCAGCTCAAGACAGGCCGTGAACACTGAAGCTTTCTTT.